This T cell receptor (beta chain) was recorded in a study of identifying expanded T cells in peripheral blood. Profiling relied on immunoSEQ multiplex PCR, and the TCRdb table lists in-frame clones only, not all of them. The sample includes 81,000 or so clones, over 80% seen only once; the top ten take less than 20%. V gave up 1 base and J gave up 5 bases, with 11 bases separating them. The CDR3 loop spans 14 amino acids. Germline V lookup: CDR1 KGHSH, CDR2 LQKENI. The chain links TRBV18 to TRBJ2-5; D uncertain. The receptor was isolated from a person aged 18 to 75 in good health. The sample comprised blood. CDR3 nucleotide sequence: TGTGCCAGCTCACCACAGGGTGGGCCCGAGACCCAGTACTTC. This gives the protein CASSPQGGPETQYF.